This TCR beta chain was obtained from a study of cytotoxic CD8 clonotypes in ibrutinib-treated CLL. Germline loops: CDR1 GTSNPN, CDR2 SVGIG (reference sequence). The ends were cut back, 3 bases at V and 0 bases at J, with 15 bases in the middle. The CDR3 covers 17 residues. Some clones are missing from TCRdb's copy, which holds only in-frame ones; the method was immunoSEQ multiplex PCR. Of 90,000 to 150,000 clones in the sample, about 50% were seen once. This receptor was obtained from a human donor with chronic lymphocytic leukemia. This chain uses TRBV30 with TRBJ1-6, with D possibly being TRBD1 (5 bases). The sample was PBMCs, taken after 24 months of ibrutinib treatment. CDR3 DNA: TGTGCCTGGAGAGGGGAGACGGTGAGCTCCTATAATTCACCCCTCCACTTT. This gives the protein CAWRGETVSSYNSPLHF.